This section outlines one TCR beta chain sequence together with its context. Antigen unknown. This specimen belongs to a study of shared clonotypes between healthy human individuals. Study as a whole: For every donor, three CD4 naive, three CD4 memory, two CD8 naive and one CD8 memory plates were used. Regarding the study as a whole: Non-shared clonotypes displayed generation probabilities falling below those of clonotypes present in all four donors. What limited the represented genetic and exposure-history diversity was the small number of donors.

Trimming cost V 4 bases and J 4 bases; bases outside gene matches: 6. CDR1 is KGHSH and CDR2 is LQKENI in the germline V gene. This CDR3 is 14 amino acids long. TCRdb keeps only in-frame clones here, not all; method: immunoSEQ multiplex PCR. The table lists hundreds of thousands of clones, about 78% of them singletons. The TCR was taken from a woman younger than 45 in good health. The genes are TRBV18 and TRBJ2-7; 8 bases match TRBD2. The specimen sequenced was memory CD4+ T cells sorted from blood. The subset is: CD45RA-negative fraction. CDR3 sequence reads: CASSRSSGSYEQYF. Here the CDR3 DNA reads TGTGCCAGCTCACGATCCAGCGGGAGTTACGAGCAGTACTTC.